The clone carrying this T cell receptor (beta chain) was seen a single time. This record comes from a study of cytomegalovirus exposure and HLA in healthy donors. The PCR employed 60 Vbeta primers together with 13 Jbeta primers. Profiling relied on immunoSEQ multiplex PCR, and the TCRdb table lists in-frame clones only, not all of them. The sample lists about 98,000 clones, more than 60% occurring once. The germline V gene has CDR1 SNHLY and CDR2 FYNNEI. The CDR3 length is 15 residues. V lost 8 bases to trimming and J lost 0 bases, with 16 bases between them. The sequence came from a human donor in good health. The sample comprised PBMCs. The chain employs TRBV2 and TRBJ1-1; TRBD1 is a possible D gene (6 bases). The CDR3 protein is CASCYPQGLNTEAFF. In DNA form, the CDR3 reads TGTGCCAGCTGTTATCCGCAGGGGTTGAACACTGAAGCTTTCTTT.